These 27 T cell receptor beta chains were all obtained from the same sample, sequenced in a study of OX40 agonist ivuxolimab in advanced cancers. The table came from immunoSEQ multiplex PCR; TCRdb's copy has only in-frame clones and leaves some out. Of roughly 90,000 clones in the sample, about nine tenths were seen once. Sequenced material: CD4+ or CD8+ T cells sorted from blood, taken in a trial of the OX40 agonist ivuxolimab. The receptors were gathered from an adult with an advanced solid tumor such as melanoma, head and neck, liver or kidney cancer.

The chain employs TRBV4-3 and TRBJ2-1; D may be TRBD1 (6 bases). V dropped 1 base and J dropped 7 bases, with 17 bases sitting between them. Germline CDR1 and CDR2: LGHNA and YSLEER. The CDR3 has 16 amino acids. The CDR3 here is CASSQVWAGVINEQFF. CDR3 nucleotides: TGCGCCAGCAGCCAAGTCTGGGCAGGGGTTATAAATGAGCAGTTCTTC.

This chain connects TRBV5-1 to TRBJ2-5, with 10 nucleotides matching TRBD2. There are 14 residues in the CDR3. The V and J ends lost 3 bases and 5 bases, in that order; junction bases with no gene match: 4. Germline V gene lookup returns CDR1 SGHRS and CDR2 YFSETQ. The DNA of the CDR3 is TGCGCCAGCAGCTCAATTAGCGGGGGGGAGACCCAGTACTTC. This gives the protein CASSSISGGETQYF.

This clone has only a few counts. V is TRBV11-2 and J is TRBJ2-7; 7 bases align to TRBD2. V lost 6 bases, J lost 4 bases, and 9 bases stayed unmatched. This CDR3 is built from 14 residues. Per the germline V gene, CDR1 is SGHAT and CDR2 is FQNNGV. CDR3 in amino acids: CASSTGTTFYEQYF. The CDR3, as DNA: TGTGCCAGCAGTACCGGGACTACATTTTACGAGCAGTACTTC.

The chain recombines TRBV21-1 with TRBJ2-3; TRBD2, the table's D call, lacks a check against the DNA. TRBV21-1 is a pseudogene locus. The CDR3 loop spans 15 amino acids. The CDR3 region has the DNA TGTGCCAGCAACTTACTCGGGAGGGCGACAGATACGCAGTATTTT. Translating it yields CASNLLGRATDTQYF.

The V and J genes are TRBV20-1 and TRBJ2-1, with TRBD1 as a possible D gene (5 bases). CDR1 and CDR2 (germline): DFQATT, SNEGSKA (reference sequence). The V end lost 5 bases, the J end lost 7 bases, and 9 bases lay between the germline ends. This CDR3 region has 11 residues. CDR3 in DNA: TGCAGTGCTCAGGGTATAAATGAGCAGTTCTTC. Amino acids: CSAQGINEQFF.

The chain has TRBV15 and TRBJ2-7; D may correspond to TRBD1 or TRBD2 (5 bases each). The V end lost 1 base, the J end lost 6 bases, and 13 bases lay between the germline ends. This CDR3 spans 14 amino acids. CDR1 is LNHNV, CDR2 YYDKDF, per germline (reference sequence). The CDR3 coding sequence is TGTGCCACCAGCAGAGCAAGGGACCCCGGCGAGCAGTACTTC. Translation: CATSRARDPGEQYF.

This clone was detected only a few times. The V and J genes are TRBV5-1 and TRBJ1-4; 7 bases align to TRBD1. V gave up 4 bases and J gave up 11 bases; unmatched junction bases: 14. This CDR3 comprises 15 residues. The germline gives CDR1 SGHRS, CDR2 YFSETQ. CDR3 amino acids: CASSDRDRGARKLFF. The CDR3 DNA follows: TGCGCCAGCAGCGACCGGGACAGAGGGGCGAGGAAACTGTTTTTT.

V is TRBV19 and J is TRBJ2-7; 9 bases align to TRBD1. This CDR3 comprises 14 residues. The V segment lost 6 bases and the J segment 4 bases; nucleotides outside the gene matches: 7. Per germline, CDR1 LNHDA and CDR2 SQIVND (reference sequence). CDR3 coding DNA: TGTGCCAGTAGGCGACAGGGGGAAGGATACGAGCAGTACTTC. Its protein is CASRRQGEGYEQYF.

This clone was observed a single time. V usage is TRBV7-3 and J usage is TRBJ1-2; 9 bases align to TRBD1. V trimming: 0 bases; J trimming: 2 bases; junction bases outside the gene matches: 4. CDR3 length equals 16 residues. CDR1 and CDR2 (germline): SGHTA, FQGTGA. This CDR3 reads CASSLTGTGSNYGYTF. The CDR3 coding sequence is TGTGCCAGCAGCTTAACGGGGACAGGGAGCAACTATGGCTACACCTTC.

This clone was seen once. This chain links TRBV7-2 with TRBJ1-1, with D possibly being TRBD1 (6 bases). V was shortened by 3 bases and J by 5 bases, with 16 bases between the two germline ends. This CDR3 spans 15 amino acids. The V gene's germline CDR1 is SGHTA and CDR2 FQGNSA. Written as DNA, the CDR3 is TGTGCCAGCAGCTTGGGCCTCGGCCAGGGGACTGAAGCTTTCTTT. Translation: CASSLGLGQGTEAFF.

V gene TRBV5-1 combines with J gene TRBJ2-1, with 11 bases aligning to TRBD2. The V gene end was trimmed by 4 bases and the J gene end by 11 bases; junction bases not matched to a gene: 8. Germline lookup yields CDR1 SGHRS and CDR2 YFSETQ. The CDR3 contains 14 residues. CDR3 DNA sequence: TGCGCCAGCAGCACCGGGACTAGCGGCACCCAGCAGTTCTTC. Translation: CASSTGTSGTQQFF.

The gene calls are TRBV28 and TRBJ2-7; 7 nucleotides align to TRBD2. CDR1 is MDHEN and CDR2 is SYDVKM in the germline V gene. This CDR3 has 14 amino acids. V dropped 5 bases and J dropped 5; count of bases not matched to a gene: 9. CDR3 sequence reads: CASSKAGVGNEQYF. DNA of the CDR3: TGTGCCAGCAGTAAGGCGGGAGTGGGAAACGAGCAGTACTTC.

The gene calls are TRBV10-3 and TRBJ2-7; weak D call: TRBD1 (6 bases). The ends were cut back, 3 bases at V and 3 bases at J, with 18 bases in the middle. In germline, CDR1 is ENHRY, CDR2 SYGVKD. This CDR3 contains 16 residues. The CDR3 nucleotides read TGTGCCATCAGTGATCCCAGTAGAGGGGGTGACTACGAGCAGTACTTC. It encodes CAISDPSRGGDYEQYF.

J is TRBJ1-2 and V is TRBV30; D is perhaps TRBD1 (6 bases). The CDR3 is 18 amino acids. V lost 0 bases and J 7 bases, leaving 27 bases between the germline ends. CDR1 and CDR2 (germline): GTSNPN, SVGIG (reference sequence). Written as DNA, the CDR3 is TGTGCCTGGAGTGTGGGACACGCCATTGAGCTCAACAGTGGTGGCTACACCTTC. It encodes CAWSVGHAIELNSGGYTF.

The chain couples TRBV5-5 to TRBJ2-7, with 10 nucleotides matching TRBD2. In germline, CDR1 is SGHKS, CDR2 YYEKEE (reference sequence). CDR3 length: 15 amino acids. V was clipped by 6 bases and J by 1 base; unmatched bases: 7. CDR3 region: CASIPGLAPSYEQYF. CDR3 nucleotide sequence: TGTGCCAGCATCCCGGGACTAGCGCCTTCCTACGAGCAGTACTTC.

The CDR3 spells CASSQGRNTEAFF. The DNA of the CDR3 is TGTGCCAGCAGCCAAGGGAGGAACACTGAAGCTTTCTTT. The rearrangement joins TRBV14 to TRBJ1-1, with D hard to call. This CDR3 has 13 residues. CDR1 is SGHDN and CDR2 is FVKESK in the germline V gene. V lost 1 base and J 1 base, leaving 4 bases between the germline ends.

The CDR3 reads CASSVAPGASSYNEQFF. The CDR3 bases are TGTGCCAGCAGCGTAGCCCCCGGGGCTAGCTCCTACAATGAGCAGTTCTTC. The chain joins TRBV9 to TRBJ2-1, with D perhaps TRBD1 or TRBD2 (5 bases each). CDR1 and CDR2 from the germline V gene are SGDLS and YYNGEE. The CDR3 is made up of 17 amino acids. The V gene lost 0 bases and the J gene lost 0 bases, with 13 bases spanning the gap.

The gene calls are TRBV19 and TRBJ2-1; 14 bases match TRBD2. V trimming: 6 bases; J trimming: 9 bases; junction bases outside the gene matches: 7. Looked up from germline, CDR1 is LNHDA and CDR2 is SQIVND (reference sequence). CDR3 length equals 15 residues. The CDR3 loop reads CASSPLGLAGVEQFF. Written as DNA, the CDR3 is TGTGCCAGTAGCCCCTTGGGACTAGCGGGAGTTGAGCAGTTCTTC.

This chain links TRBV28 with TRBJ1-5, with D perhaps TRBD1 (6 bases). This CDR3 region has 16 residues. Trimming took 1 base from V and 2 from J, leaving 12 bases between them. Germline values: CDR1 MDHEN, CDR2 SYDVKM. CDR3 region: CASSLLGGYGNQPQHF. The CDR3 bases are TGTGCCAGCAGTTTATTAGGGGGTTATGGCAATCAGCCCCAGCATTTT.

The chain has TRBV6-1 and TRBJ1-2, with D perhaps TRBD1 (5 bases). From germline, CDR1 is MNHNS and CDR2 SASEGT. V was shortened by 2 bases and J by 4 bases, with 8 bases between the two germline ends. CDR3 size: 13 residues. The CDR3 spells CASSETTGYGYTF. The CDR3 coding sequence is TGTGCCAGCAGTGAAACAACAGGCTATGGCTACACCTTC.

The CDR3 bases are TGTGCCATCAGTGACGAGGGGGCAAAAGGGAACACTGAAGCTTTCTTT. Translating it yields CAISDEGAKGNTEAFF. This chain connects TRBV10-3 to TRBJ1-1; 7 bases fit TRBD1. The CDR3 is 16 amino acids. The V gene's germline CDR1 is ENHRY and CDR2 SYGVKD. V was clipped by 3 bases and J by 1 base; unmatched bases: 8.

The chain employs TRBV9 and TRBJ2-5; weak D call: TRBD2 (6 bases). V lost 0 bases and J lost 0, with 15 bases in between. This CDR3 region has 17 residues. Per germline, CDR1 SGDLS and CDR2 YYNGEE. In DNA form, the CDR3 reads TGTGCCAGCAGCGTAGCTGGAGGGGTGGGCCACCAAGAGACCCAGTACTTC. The encoded protein is CASSVAGGVGHQETQYF.

This clone was observed a handful of times. The chain recombines TRBV5-1 with TRBJ2-5; 11 positions agree with TRBD1. The CDR3 length is 16 residues. The V gene end was trimmed by 4 bases and the J gene end by 1 base; junction bases not matched to a gene: 6. Looked up from germline, CDR1 is SGHRS and CDR2 is YFSETQ. The DNA of the CDR3 is TGCGCCAGCAGCACTGGGACAGGGGGGATCCAAGAGACCCAGTACTTC. Translating gives CASSTGTGGIQETQYF. The variable domain in full, completed from reference TRBV5-1 and TRBJ2-5, reads KAGVTQTPRYLIKTRGQQVTLSCSPISGHRSVSWYQQTPGQGLQFLFEYFSETQRNKGNFPGRFSGRQFSNSRSEMNVSTLELGDSALYLCASSTGTGGIQETQYFGPGTRLLVL.

The gene calls are TRBV29-1 and TRBJ1-1; 7 bases align to TRBD1. Germline CDR1 reads SQVTM; CDR2 reads ANQGSEA. The CDR3 spans 15 residues. Trimming removed 4 bases from V and 3 bases from J; junction bases left unmatched: 11. DNA for the CDR3: TGCAGCGTTGGGCATACAGGGGAAGTTTACACTGAAGCTTTCTTT. Protein sequence: CSVGHTGEVYTEAFF.

This clone was seen a single time. The chain combines TRBV4-1 with TRBJ2-7; D gene ambiguous. Germline values: CDR1 MGHRA, CDR2 YSYEKL. CDR3 length: 17 residues. V gave up 2 bases and J gave up 2 bases, with 19 bases separating them. The CDR3: CASSQTARTPEAYEQYF. Written as DNA, the CDR3 is TGCGCCAGCAGCCAAACGGCGCGAACTCCAGAGGCCTACGAGCAGTACTTC.

The V call is TRBV15, the J call TRBJ2-1; 10 bases agree with TRBD2. Per germline, CDR1 LNHNV and CDR2 YYDKDF (reference sequence). J was trimmed by 3 bases and V by 6 bases; bases with no gene match: 8. CDR3 length: 16 residues. The CDR3 spells CATSIASGRVYNEQFF. For the CDR3, the DNA is TGTGCCACCAGTATTGCTAGCGGGAGAGTCTACAATGAGCAGTTCTTC.

The gene calls are TRBV5-1 and TRBJ1-3, with TRBD1 matching over 12 bases. V shed 3 bases and J 6 bases; nucleotides not matched to a gene: 1. Looked up from germline, CDR1 is SGHRS and CDR2 is YFSETQ. The CDR3 is 14 residues long. DNA of the CDR3: TGCGCCAGCAGCTCGGGACAGGGGGCAAACACCATATATTTT. Its translation is CASSSGQGANTIYF.